This T cell receptor beta chain comes out of a study of shared clonotypes between healthy human individuals. The CDR3 totals 15 residues. Germline assignment: CDR1 SGHNT and CDR2 YYREEE (reference sequence). V shed 3 bases, J shed 0 bases, and the junction held 6 bases outside the gene matches. TCRdb's copy holds only in-frame clones and misses some; the assay was immunoSEQ multiplex PCR. The data contain 300,000 to 400,000 clones, more than 60% of them seen just once; the ten biggest clones take up around 9.3%. This clone was found a few times. Healthy HIV-negative adults with no recent acute infections or vaccinations were recruited as donors.

The rearrangement links TRBV5-4 to TRBJ2-7, with 7 positions matching TRBD1. The sequenced sample was memory CD4+ T cells sorted from blood. The subset was: CD45RA-negative fraction. This receptor was identified in a man aged 25-45 years in good health. CDR3 protein: CASSSMTGSSYEQYF. In nucleotides, the CDR3 is TGTGCCAGCAGCTCGATGACAGGGAGCTCCTACGAGCAGTACTTC.